This TCR beta chain was sequenced during a study of T cell changes during pregnancy in multiple sclerosis (dated by TCRdb to the late 2010s). Regarding the research as a whole: The study examined how the T cell repertoire changed over the course of pregnancy in women with multiple sclerosis.

The library was built by means of the immunoSEQ multiplex PCR assay. This is the immuneACCESS table as TCRdb keeps it, with only in-frame sequences that have V and J called. A part of the clones is gone; compared with another copy, unresolved V genes explain less than half, and the rest is unexplained. The sample includes fewer than 90,000 clones, with roughly 91% observed a single time. The biggest ten clones account for more than 1% of the sample. Concerning this clone itself: Its recognized antigen is unknown. There are no base qualities to consult, and no much larger clone falls within one base.

CDR1 and CDR2 are read off the germline V gene as MNHEY and SVGAGI. Trimming takes 2 bases from V and 4 bases from J, and the germline ends sit 12 bases apart. The CDR3, from cysteine to phenylalanine, totals 15 residues. The only DNA kept is the CDR3, 45 bases in frame from the first base. The sample consisted of peripheral blood, taken in the first trimester of pregnancy. The chain uses TRBV6-5 and TRBJ2-1; the D gene is not confidently resolved. This receptor was obtained from a female donor with multiple sclerosis, enrolled in a pregnancy study. Here is the DNA: TGTGCCAGCAGTTACCTCGGCAGGTCTTACAATGAGCAGTTCTTC. The translation is CASSYLGRSYNEQFF.